The next 17 T cell receptor beta chains were all read from a single sample in a study of CXCR3-negative and CXCR3-positive naive CD8 T cells. Study-level points and caveats: For CXCR3-positive naive cells, TRB CDR3s were more hydrophobic than those of CXCR3-negative naive cells.

The libraries of TRB cDNA were constructed through 5' RACE using UMI labels. From the 5' RACE reads, TCRdb lists one entry per CDR3 protein and no DNA. Its table lists about 98,000 distinct CDR3 sequences. These receptors' targets are unknown. Sequenced: naive CXCR3+ CD8+ T cells from blood. Subset denoted: CD45RO-CCR7+CD27+CD95- naive CD8+ T cells expressing CXCR3 (TNR3+). Every receptor here comes from a human donor in good health. Some clones in this sample may be carry-over from other donors' samples.

The chain has TRBV6-2 or TRBV6-3 and TRBJ2-1; TCRdb's D call, TRBD2, is unchecked because there is no DNA. Germline loops: CDR1 MNHEY, CDR2 SVGEGT. This CDR3 comprises 15 residues. This chain's CDR3 is CASSRSGGAYNEQFF.

The chain uses TRBV28 and TRBJ2-1; the TCRdb call, TRBD1, lacks DNA for checking. The germline CDR1 and CDR2 sequences are MDHEN and SYDVKM. The CDR3 runs to 14 residues. CDR3 in amino acids: CASSLPGTVREQFF.

The chain links TRBV4-2 to TRBJ2-7. Germline V gene data show CDR1 as LGHNA and CDR2 as YNFKEQ. The CDR3 spans 14 residues. This CDR3 reads CASSQEAGLLEQYF.

The chain joins TRBV25-1 to TRBJ2-2. This CDR3 is 12 amino acids long. Germline V gene lookup returns CDR1 MGHDK and CDR2 SYGVNS. CDR3 in amino acids: CASRIGTGELFF.

CDR3 loop: CASDIPPSGANVLTF. The V call is TRBV6-1, the J call TRBJ2-6; no DNA is available, so the TRBD2 call from TCRdb remains unchecked. CDR1 MNHNS and CDR2 SASEGT come from the germline V gene. The CDR3 is 15 residues long.

V and J are TRBV6-2 or TRBV6-3 and TRBJ2-7; TCRdb calls TRBD2, which cannot be checked without DNA. Germline V CDR1 and CDR2: MNHEY, SVGEGT. There are 14 residues in the CDR3. This CDR3 reads CASSSGDSSYEQYF.

The V call is TRBV7-6, the J call TRBJ2-3; TCRdb's D call, TRBD1, is unchecked because there is no DNA. The CDR3 loop spans 16 amino acids. Per germline, CDR1 SGHVS and CDR2 FNYEAQ. The CDR3 loop is CASSQSDRDETDTQYF.

The gene calls are TRBV7-2 and TRBJ2-7; checking the TCRdb D call of TRBD1 is not possible without DNA. CDR3 length: 15 residues. The germline V gene has CDR1 SGHTA and CDR2 FQGNSA. Here the CDR3 reads CASSLAGQGVYEQYF.

By frequency, this clonotype registers medium-sized (0.01 to 0.1%). CDR3 protein: CSARPLTGINYGYTF. J is TRBJ1-2 and V is TRBV20-1; TCRdb indicates TRBD1, and absent DNA this call remains unverified. This CDR3 comprises 15 residues. Per the germline V gene, CDR1 is DFQATT and CDR2 is SNEGSKA (reference sequence).

The chain couples TRBV28 to TRBJ2-1; TCRdb names TRBD2, which stays unverified in the absence of DNA. Looked up from germline, CDR1 is MDHEN and CDR2 is SYDVKM. The CDR3 covers 14 residues. The CDR3 here is CASSPGLAYNEQFF. Full variable domain (remainder filled in from reference TRBV28 and TRBJ2-1): DVKVTQSSRYLVKRTGEKVFLECVQDMDHENMFWYRQDPGLGLRLIYFSYDVKMKEKGDIPEGYSVSREKKERFSLILESASTNQTSMYLCASSPGLAYNEQFFGPGTRLTVL.

The V gene is TRBV7-2, the J gene TRBJ1-6; with no DNA, the TCRdb D assignment of TRBD1 cannot be verified. The CDR3 consists of 16 residues. Germline loops: CDR1 SGHTA, CDR2 FQGNSA. CDR3 region: CASSLPGQGLNSPLHF.

V and J are TRBV11-2 and TRBJ2-1; as DNA is missing, the TRBD2 call by TCRdb cannot be tested. Germline lookup yields CDR1 SGHAT and CDR2 FQNNGV. The CDR3 is 15 amino acids. CDR3 sequence reads: CASSWTSGSIGEQFF.

The chain combines TRBV7-9 with TRBJ2-7; TCRdb indicates TRBD2, and absent DNA this call remains unverified. CDR1 and CDR2 (germline): SEHNR, FQNEAQ (reference sequence). The CDR3 is made up of 13 amino acids. The chain's CDR3 is CASSSGLADEQYF.

The chain links TRBV28 to TRBJ2-7; the TCRdb D gene call, TRBD1, has no DNA to confirm it. CDR3 size: 14 residues. Germline V gives CDR1 MDHEN, CDR2 SYDVKM. The CDR3 is CASTQWAVLGEQYF.

The chain couples TRBV4-1 to TRBJ2-3; TCRdb indicates TRBD2, and absent DNA this call remains unverified. The CDR3 extends over 14 amino acids. The germline V gene encodes CDR1 MGHRA and CDR2 YSYEKL. The CDR3 protein is CASSQGRVMDTQYF.

The chain is built from TRBV21-1 and TRBJ2-4; the D call of TRBD2 rests on TCRdb alone, since no DNA is present to check it. TRBV21-1 is a pseudogene locus. The CDR3 has 19 amino acids. CDR3 sequence: CASSKRRVRLAGTKNIQYF.

This CDR3 is CSVEVWLGRGLNTEAFF. V and J are TRBV29-1 and TRBJ1-1. Per the germline V gene, CDR1 is SQVTM and CDR2 is ANQGSEA. The CDR3 spans 17 residues.